This T cell receptor (beta chain) was found in a study of Graves' ophthalmopathy and Graves' hyperthyroidism. Amplified material comprised TCR beta CDR3 regions derived from RNA transcripts. After a first-round RT-PCR with HTBI primers, a second-round multiplex PCR was run. From the multiplex PCR reads, TCRdb called clonotypes with MiXCR, one entry per CDR3 protein. This table holds 340,000 or so distinct CDR3 sequences, around a sixth found once. The CDR3 covers 13 residues. Between the trimmed V and J ends, which lost 1 base and 8 bases, there was a span of 8 bases. The germline CDR1 and CDR2 sequences are SGHAT and FQNNGV. In this sample, this clonotype turned up a few times.

Material for sequencing was peripheral blood. The chain recombines TRBV11-2 with TRBJ2-2; D is unclear. The TCR was taken from an adult man with Graves' ophthalmopathy. The CDR3 DNA reads TGTGCCAGCAGCTTAGGGGCAGCGGGGGAGCTGTTTTTT. Translation gives CASSLGAAGELFF.